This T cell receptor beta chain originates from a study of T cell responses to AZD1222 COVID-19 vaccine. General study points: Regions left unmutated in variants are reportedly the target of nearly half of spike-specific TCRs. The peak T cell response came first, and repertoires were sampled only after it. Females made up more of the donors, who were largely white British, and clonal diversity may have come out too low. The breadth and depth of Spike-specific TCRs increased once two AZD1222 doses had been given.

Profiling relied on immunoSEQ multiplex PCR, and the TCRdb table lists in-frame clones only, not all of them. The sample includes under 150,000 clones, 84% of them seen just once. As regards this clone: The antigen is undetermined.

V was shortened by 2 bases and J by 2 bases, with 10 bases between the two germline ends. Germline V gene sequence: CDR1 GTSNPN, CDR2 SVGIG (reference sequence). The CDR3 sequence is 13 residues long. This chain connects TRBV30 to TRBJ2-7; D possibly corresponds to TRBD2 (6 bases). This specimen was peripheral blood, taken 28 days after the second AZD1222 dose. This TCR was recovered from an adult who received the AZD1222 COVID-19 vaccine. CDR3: CAWSRGRTYEQYF. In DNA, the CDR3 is TGTGCCTGGAGTCGGGGGAGGACCTACGAGCAGTACTTC.